The 22 T cell receptor beta chains in this list originate from one sample, sequenced in a study of T cells in Graves' hyperthyroidism and ophthalmopathy. Amplified TCR beta CDR3 regions derived from RNA transcripts. The HTBI primer set served for first-round RT-PCR of the TCR CDR3. TCRdb re-derived calls from the multiplex PCR reads in MiXCR, one entry per CDR3 protein. The sample has under 800,000 distinct CDR3 sequences; 12% to 15% are singletons. The material sequenced was blood. All receptors come from a woman aged 18-35 years with Graves' hyperthyroidism.

This clonotype was detected ten times or more. The chain combines TRBV30 with TRBJ2-7; 11 nucleotides align to TRBD2. This CDR3 region has 13 residues. V was clipped by 5 bases and J by 4 bases; unmatched bases: 4. Germline V gives CDR1 GTSNPN, CDR2 SVGIG (reference sequence). The CDR3 spells CAWGRLAGYEQYF. In nucleotides, the CDR3 is TGTGCCTGGGGTAGACTAGCGGGATACGAGCAGTACTTC.

This clonotype was counted between two and nine times. The CDR3 DNA follows: TGCGCCAGCAGCCAGATAAAGACTAGCGGGAGCCACGAGCAGTACTTC. Translated: CASSQIKTSGSHEQYF. The chain has TRBV4-3 and TRBJ2-7, with 12 bases that match TRBD2. V dropped 3 bases and J dropped 5; count of bases not matched to a gene: 8. The CDR3 is 16 residues long. Germline CDR1 reads LGHNA; CDR2 reads YSLEER.

This clonotype has more than one count but fewer than ten. The chain links TRBV5-1 to TRBJ2-1; tentatively, D is TRBD1 (5 bases). Per germline, CDR1 SGHRS and CDR2 YFSETQ. Between the trimmed V and J ends, which lost 4 bases and 4 bases, there was a span of 15 bases. The CDR3 has 15 amino acids. CDR3 nucleotide sequence: TGCGCCAGCAGCCCGCGACAGAGTATTTACAATGAGCAGTTCTTC. Amino acid sequence: CASSPRQSIYNEQFF.

This clonotype was seen ten or more times. The V and J genes are TRBV30 and TRBJ2-7; no definite D call. The CDR3 runs 13 residues. Deletions cut 0 bases from V and 3 bases from J, with 9 bases between. Germline loops: CDR1 GTSNPN, CDR2 SVGIG (reference sequence). The CDR3 spells CAWSVTIYYEQYF. For the CDR3, the DNA is TGTGCCTGGAGTGTAACCATTTACTACGAGCAGTACTTC.

The table lists this clonotype with many counts. This chain joins TRBV9 and TRBJ2-1; 12 bases fit TRBD2. This CDR3 is built from 15 residues. The ends lost 0 bases at V and 7 bases at J; junction bases unmatched: 2. CDR1 and CDR2 from the germline V gene are SGDLS and YYNGEE. The CDR3 sequence is CASSVGLAGENEQFF. DNA for the CDR3: TGTGCCAGCAGCGTAGGACTAGCGGGAGAGAATGAGCAGTTCTTC.

This clonotype was recorded at least ten times. The conserved phenylalanine or tryptophan is not found at the CDR3 terminus, so this likely reflects a read error. This chain connects TRBV7-6 to TRBJ2-1; 10 nucleotides agree with TRBD2. The J segment lost 2 bases and the V segment lost 5 bases, leaving 9 bases of the junction unmatched. Germline CDR1 and CDR2: SGHVS and FNYEAQ. The CDR3 totals 17 residues. The CDR3 spells CASSQTIAGGTYNEQFC. The CDR3 coding sequence is TGTGCCAGCAGCCAAACTATAGCGGGAGGCACCTACAATGAGCAGTTCTGC.

This chain uses TRBV6-2 or TRBV6-3 with TRBJ2-1; TRBD1 matches at 10 bases. This CDR3 has 15 residues. CDR1 is MNHEY and CDR2 is SVGEGT in the germline V gene. Trimming cost V 8 bases and J 6 bases; bases outside gene matches: 10. The CDR3 DNA follows: TGTGCCAGCGAAGGGGGGGACAGGGGACCCAATGAGCAGTTCTTC. The encoded protein is CASEGGDRGPNEQFF.

In this sample, this clonotype turned up many times. This chain joins TRBV7-9 and TRBJ2-7; 10 nucleotides line up with TRBD1. CDR1 and CDR2 from the germline V gene are SEHNR and FQNEAQ (reference sequence). V shed 3 bases and J 6 bases; nucleotides not matched to a gene: 5. The CDR3 is 14 residues long. The CDR3 protein is CASSFSGTGVEQYF. CDR3 DNA: TGTGCCAGCAGCTTCTCCGGGACAGGGGTCGAGCAGTACTTC. The full variable domain, in which reference TRBV7-9 and TRBJ2-7 provide the parts outside the CDR3, is DTGVSQNPRHKITKRGQNVTFRCDPISEHNRLYWYRQTLGQGPEFLTYFQNEAQLEKSRLLSDRFSAERPKGSFSTLEIQRTEQGDSAMYLCASSFSGTGVEQYFGPGTRLTVT.

This clonotype has a handful of counts. The gene calls are TRBV6-2 or TRBV6-3 and TRBJ1-5, with 7 bases that match TRBD1. CDR3 length: 13 amino acids. CDR1 MNHEY and CDR2 SVGEGT come from the germline V gene. With V trimmed by 7 bases and J by 3 bases, 3 bases remained unmatched. The DNA of the CDR3 is TGTGCCAGCACAGGGGGGCCCAATCAGCCCCAGCATTTT. Translating gives CASTGGPNQPQHF.

There are a few counts of this clonotype. This rearrangement joins TRBV15 to TRBJ1-3, with D perhaps TRBD1 (5 bases). CDR3 length: 15 residues. The V end was cut by 5 bases, the J end by 0 bases, with 11 bases between. The V gene's germline CDR1 is LNHNV and CDR2 YYDKDF (reference sequence). As DNA, the CDR3 is TGTGCCACCAGCGCAGGGCAAATCTCTGGAAACACCATATATTTT. The encoded protein is CATSAGQISGNTIYF.

This clonotype was observed a handful of times. The chain carries TRBV6-1 and TRBJ2-3; D is undetermined. Trimming pared 7 bases from V and 2 bases from J, leaving 10 bases between. The germline gives CDR1 MNHNS, CDR2 SASEGT. The CDR3 is 13 amino acids. CDR3 nucleotide sequence: TGTGCCAGCACCTCACTTACCACAGATACGCAGTATTTT. This translates into CASTSLTTDTQYF.

The gene calls are TRBV28 and TRBJ1-5; D perhaps matches TRBD1 (6 bases). Trimming removed 7 bases from V and 1 base from J, with 11 bases in between. The CDR3 is 14 residues long. Germline V gene sequence: CDR1 MDHEN, CDR2 SYDVKM. CDR3 coding DNA: TGTGCCAGCAACAGGGACGCCAGCAATCAGCCCCAGCATTTT. Its protein is CASNRDASNQPQHF.

The chain links TRBV29-1 to TRBJ2-5; 8 bases are shared with TRBD1. The CDR3 runs 13 residues. V was pared by 7 bases and J by 4 bases, with 8 bases of the junction left unmatched. CDR1 SQVTM and CDR2 ANQGSEA come from the germline V gene. DNA for the CDR3: TGCAGCGCCTCGGACAGGGTAGGAGAGACCCAGTACTTC. Protein: CSASDRVGETQYF. Variable domain in full (rest from reference TRBV29-1 and TRBJ2-5): SAVISQKPSRDICQRGTSLTIQCQVDSQVTMMFWYRQQPGQSLTLIATANQGSEATYESGFVIDKFPISRPNLTFSTLTVSNMSPEDSSIYLCSASDRVGETQYFGPGTRLLVL.

This clonotype was counted only a few times. The genes are TRBV10-3 and TRBJ2-7; 7 bases map to TRBD2. The V segment lost 5 bases and the J segment 4 bases; nucleotides outside the gene matches: 5. The CDR3 has 13 amino acids. Germline-derived CDR1 and CDR2 are ENHRY and SYGVKD. CDR3 bases: TGTGCCATCAGTCCGGGAGGAGGATACGAGCAGTACTTC. Translating it yields CAISPGGGYEQYF.

V usage is TRBV6-2 or TRBV6-3 and J usage is TRBJ2-5; D is uncertain. This CDR3 has 11 residues. The germline V gene encodes CDR1 MNHEY and CDR2 SVGEGT. V was cut by 7 bases and J by 7 bases, with 10 bases left in between. The CDR3 sequence is CASTYWGTQYF. CDR3 in DNA: TGTGCCAGCACCTACTGGGGGACCCAGTACTTC.

This clonotype appeared many times. The J gene is TRBJ1-2, the V gene TRBV30, with D unresolved. The V gene lost 3 bases and the J gene lost 0 bases, with 11 bases spanning the gap. Germline values: CDR1 GTSNPN, CDR2 SVGIG (reference sequence). This CDR3 contains 14 residues. The CDR3 sequence: CAWSPGYSNYGYTF. The CDR3 DNA is TGTGCCTGGAGCCCCGGGTACTCTAACTATGGCTACACCTTC.

The chain carries TRBV19 and TRBJ2-7, with 13 nucleotides matching TRBD2. The CDR3 is made up of 15 amino acids. V lost 6 bases and J lost 5; bases outside the gene matches: 7. Germline CDR1 and CDR2: LNHDA and SQIVND (reference sequence). CDR3 DNA sequence: TGTGCCAGTAGCCTAGGGACTAGCGGGACCCACGAGCAGTACTTC. It is translated as CASSLGTSGTHEQYF.

This clonotype was counted ten times or more. The chain combines TRBV24-1 with TRBJ1-5; perhaps TRBD1 as D (6 bases). This CDR3 contains 16 residues. V shed 4 bases and J shed 0 bases, with 12 bases lying between them. CDR1 and CDR2 from the germline V gene are KGHDR and SFDVKD. The CDR3: CATSEARTDSNQPQHF. The CDR3 coding sequence is TGTGCCACCAGTGAAGCCCGGACAGATAGCAATCAGCCCCAGCATTTT.

Only a few counts were recorded for this clonotype. In nucleotides, the CDR3 is TGTGCCACCAGTGAGGGCCACATGAACACTGAAGCTTTCTTT. It specifies CATSEGHMNTEAFF. The genes are TRBV24-1 and TRBJ1-1; D unresolved. From germline, CDR1 is KGHDR and CDR2 SFDVKD. With 4 bases removed from V and 0 bases from J, the gap between germline ends came to 8 bases. This CDR3 has 14 residues.

The chain uses TRBV10-3 and TRBJ1-2; 9 nucleotides match TRBD1. The junction had 12 bases not matched to a gene; V was cut back by 3 bases and J by 4 bases. Per the germline V gene, CDR1 is ENHRY and CDR2 is SYGVKD. The CDR3 runs to 17 residues. Written as DNA, the CDR3 is TGTGCCATCAGTGACCCTCACAGGGGGCCTGCGAGCTATGGCTACACCTTC. Protein sequence: CAISDPHRGPASYGYTF.

This clonotype showed up just a few times. The chain recombines TRBV28 with TRBJ2-7; D may be TRBD2 (5 bases). This CDR3 is built from 14 residues. CDR1 and CDR2 from the germline V gene are MDHEN and SYDVKM. V lost 4 bases, J lost 2 bases, and 12 bases lay in between. The CDR3 is CASSYSDGTYEQYF. The CDR3 DNA is TGTGCCAGCAGTTATTCAGACGGGACCTACGAGCAGTACTTC.

A few counts support this clonotype. V usage is TRBV10-3 and J usage is TRBJ1-2; 12 bases line up with TRBD1. The germline CDR1 and CDR2 sequences are ENHRY and SYGVKD. Trimming cost V 6 bases and J 7 bases; bases outside gene matches: 6. The CDR3 has 14 residues. CDR3 region: CAIRGDRGHLGYTF. In DNA form, the CDR3 reads TGTGCCATCAGAGGGGACAGGGGGCATCTTGGCTACACCTTC.